Below, one T cell receptor (beta chain) is given with its context. Its target is not known. This entry belongs to a study of response to subunit inactivated influenza vaccine. TCRdb analysed the RT-PCR reads with MiXCR anew, one entry per CDR3 protein. This table has about 520,000 distinct CDR3 sequences, 25% appearing once. General observations from the study: Each seasonal flu vaccination may recruit only limited new T cells, authors suggested.

The source material was CD4+ T cells sorted from PBMCs, sampled roughly 5 days after vaccination. The receptor comes from a man aged 50 or older who received an inactivated influenza vaccine.

This CDR3 reads CASSLATQRESLEQYF. In nucleotides, the CDR3 is TGCGCCAGCAGCTTGGCGACCCAGCGGGAGTCATTAGAGCAGTACTTC. The rearrangement uses TRBV5-1 and TRBJ2-7; 8 nucleotides align to TRBD2. J was trimmed by 7 bases and V by 0 bases; bases with no gene match: 12. Germline V gives CDR1 SGHRS, CDR2 YFSETQ. CDR3 length: 16 residues.